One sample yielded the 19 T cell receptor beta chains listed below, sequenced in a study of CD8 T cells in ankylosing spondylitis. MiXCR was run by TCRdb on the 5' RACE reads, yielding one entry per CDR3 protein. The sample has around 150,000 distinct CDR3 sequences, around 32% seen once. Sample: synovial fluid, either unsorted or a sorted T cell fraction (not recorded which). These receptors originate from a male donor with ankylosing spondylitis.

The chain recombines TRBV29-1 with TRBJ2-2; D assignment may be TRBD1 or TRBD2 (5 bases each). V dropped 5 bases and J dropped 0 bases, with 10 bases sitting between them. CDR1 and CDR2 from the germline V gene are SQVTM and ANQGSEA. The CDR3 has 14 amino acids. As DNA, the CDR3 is TGCAGCGTTAGCAGGGACGCGAACACCGGGGAGCTGTTTTTT. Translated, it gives CSVSRDANTGELFF.

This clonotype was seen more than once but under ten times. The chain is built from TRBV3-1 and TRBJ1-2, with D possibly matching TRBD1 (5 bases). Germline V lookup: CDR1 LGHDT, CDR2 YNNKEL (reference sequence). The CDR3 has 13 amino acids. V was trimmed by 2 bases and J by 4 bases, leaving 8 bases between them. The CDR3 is CASSQRGSYGYTF. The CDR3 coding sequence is TGTGCCAGCAGCCAACGGGGGTCCTATGGCTACACCTTC. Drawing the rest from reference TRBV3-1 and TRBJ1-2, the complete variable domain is DTAVSQTPKYLVTQMGNDKSIKCEQNLGHDTMYWYKQDSKKFLKIMFSYNNKELIINETVPNRFSPKSPDKAHLNLHINSLELGDSAVYFCASSQRGSYGYTFGSGTRLTVV.

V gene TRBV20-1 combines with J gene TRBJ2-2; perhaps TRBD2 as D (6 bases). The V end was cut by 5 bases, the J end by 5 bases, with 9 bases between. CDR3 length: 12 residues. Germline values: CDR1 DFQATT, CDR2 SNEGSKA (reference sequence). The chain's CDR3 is CSAGGRTGELFF. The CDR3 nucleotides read TGCAGTGCTGGAGGGAGGACCGGGGAGCTGTTTTTT.

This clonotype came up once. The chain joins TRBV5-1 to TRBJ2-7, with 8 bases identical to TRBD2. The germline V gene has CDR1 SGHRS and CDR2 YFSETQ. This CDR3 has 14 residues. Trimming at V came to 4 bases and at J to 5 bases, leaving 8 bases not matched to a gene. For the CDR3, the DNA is TGCGCCAGCAGCACGACGGCGGGGGGACACGAGCAGTACTTC. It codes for CASSTTAGGHEQYF.

The CDR3 loop reads CATSDLTAGSYNEQFF. CDR3 in DNA: TGTGCCACCAGTGATTTAACGGCCGGCTCCTACAATGAGCAGTTCTTC. This rearrangement joins TRBV24-1 to TRBJ2-1; D call uncertain. CDR1 and CDR2 (germline): KGHDR, SFDVKD. V was pared by 1 base and J by 0 bases, with 9 bases between. This CDR3 has 16 amino acids.

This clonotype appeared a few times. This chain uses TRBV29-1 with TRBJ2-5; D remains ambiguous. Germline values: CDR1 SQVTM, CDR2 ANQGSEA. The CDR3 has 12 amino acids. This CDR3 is CTIPRMVKTQYF. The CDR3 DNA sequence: TGCACCATACCCCGGATGGTAAAGACCCAGTACTTC.

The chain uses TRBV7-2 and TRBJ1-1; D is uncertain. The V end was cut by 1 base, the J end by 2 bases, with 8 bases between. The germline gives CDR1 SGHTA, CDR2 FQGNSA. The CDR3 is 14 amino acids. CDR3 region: CASSLVGVNTEAFF. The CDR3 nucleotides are TGTGCCAGCAGCTTAGTTGGCGTTAACACTGAAGCTTTCTTT.

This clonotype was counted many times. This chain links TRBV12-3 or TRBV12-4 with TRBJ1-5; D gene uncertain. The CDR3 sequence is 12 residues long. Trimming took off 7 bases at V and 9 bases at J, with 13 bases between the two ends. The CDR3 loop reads CASNLKKGPQHF. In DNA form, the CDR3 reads TGTGCCAGCAACCTCAAGAAGGGGCCCCAGCATTTT.

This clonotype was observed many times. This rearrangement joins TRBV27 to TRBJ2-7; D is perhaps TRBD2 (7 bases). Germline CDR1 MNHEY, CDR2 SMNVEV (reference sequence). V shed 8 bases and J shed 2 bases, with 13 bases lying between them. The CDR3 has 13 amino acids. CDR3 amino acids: CASQGGGPYEQYF. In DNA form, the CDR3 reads TGTGCCAGCCAAGGGGGGGGGCCCTACGAGCAGTACTTC.

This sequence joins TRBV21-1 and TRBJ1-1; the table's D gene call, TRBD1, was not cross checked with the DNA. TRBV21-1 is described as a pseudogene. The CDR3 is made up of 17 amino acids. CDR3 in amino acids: CASSKDDLCWGWTEAFF. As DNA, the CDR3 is TGTGCCAGCAGCAAAGACGACCTCTGCTGGGGGTGGACTGAAGCTTTCTTT.

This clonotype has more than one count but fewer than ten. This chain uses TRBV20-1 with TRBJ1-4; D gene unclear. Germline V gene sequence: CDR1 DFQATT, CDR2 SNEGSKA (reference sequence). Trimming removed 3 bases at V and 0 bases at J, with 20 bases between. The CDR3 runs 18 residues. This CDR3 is CSARPGPWLGATNEKLFF. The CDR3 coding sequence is TGCAGTGCTAGGCCCGGTCCGTGGTTGGGTGCAACTAATGAAAAACTGTTTTTT.

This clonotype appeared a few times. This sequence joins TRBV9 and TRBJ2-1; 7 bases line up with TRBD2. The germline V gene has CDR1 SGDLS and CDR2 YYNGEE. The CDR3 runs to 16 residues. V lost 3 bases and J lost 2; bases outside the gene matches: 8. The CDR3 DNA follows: TGTGCCAGCAGCGCCCACGCGCGGGGGACCTACAATGAGCAGTTCTTC. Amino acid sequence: CASSAHARGTYNEQFF.

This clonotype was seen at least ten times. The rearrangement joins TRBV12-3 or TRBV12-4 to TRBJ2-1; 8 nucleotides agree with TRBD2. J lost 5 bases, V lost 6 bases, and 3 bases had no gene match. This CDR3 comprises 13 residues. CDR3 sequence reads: CASSYGRDNEQFF. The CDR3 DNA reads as TGTGCCAGCAGCTACGGGAGGGACAATGAGCAGTTCTTC.

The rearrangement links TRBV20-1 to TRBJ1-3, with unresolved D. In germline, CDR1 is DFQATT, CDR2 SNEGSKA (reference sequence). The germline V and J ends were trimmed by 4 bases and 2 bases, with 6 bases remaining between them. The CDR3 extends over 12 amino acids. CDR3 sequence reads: CSAKATGNTIYF. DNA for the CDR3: TGCAGTGCTAAAGCGACTGGAAACACCATATATTTT.

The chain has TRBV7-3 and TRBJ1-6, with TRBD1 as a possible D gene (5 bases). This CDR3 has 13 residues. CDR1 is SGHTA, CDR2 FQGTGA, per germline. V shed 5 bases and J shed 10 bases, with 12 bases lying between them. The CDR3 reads CASSQTVESPLHF. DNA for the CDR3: TGTGCCAGCAGCCAGACAGTAGAGTCACCCCTCCACTTT.

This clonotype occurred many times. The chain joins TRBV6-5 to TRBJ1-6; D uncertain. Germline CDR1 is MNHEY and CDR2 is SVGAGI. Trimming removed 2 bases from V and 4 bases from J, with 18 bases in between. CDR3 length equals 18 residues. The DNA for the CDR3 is TGTGCCAGCAGTTACGGTCCGCCGCCCGAAGGGTATAATTCACCCCTCCACTTT. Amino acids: CASSYGPPPEGYNSPLHF.

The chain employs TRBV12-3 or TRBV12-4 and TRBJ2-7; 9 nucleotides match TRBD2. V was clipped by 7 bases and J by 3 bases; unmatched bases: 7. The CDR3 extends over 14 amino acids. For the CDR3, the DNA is TGTGCCAGCACCGTAGCGGGAGTAGTCTACGAGCAGTACTTC. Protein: CASTVAGVVYEQYF.

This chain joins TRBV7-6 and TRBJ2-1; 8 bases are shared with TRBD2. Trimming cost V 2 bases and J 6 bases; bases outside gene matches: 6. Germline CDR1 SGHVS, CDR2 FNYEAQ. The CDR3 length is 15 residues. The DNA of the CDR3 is TGTGCCAGCAGCTTATTAAGTAGCGGGGTCAATGAGCAGTTCTTC. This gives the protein CASSLLSSGVNEQFF.

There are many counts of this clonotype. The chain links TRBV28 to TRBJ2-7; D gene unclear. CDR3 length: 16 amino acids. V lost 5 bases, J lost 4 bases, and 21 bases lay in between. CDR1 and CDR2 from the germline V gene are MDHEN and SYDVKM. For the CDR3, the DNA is TGTGCCAGCAGTCCCTTTATGGACGGAAGAATTTACGAGCAGTACTTC. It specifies CASSPFMDGRIYEQYF.